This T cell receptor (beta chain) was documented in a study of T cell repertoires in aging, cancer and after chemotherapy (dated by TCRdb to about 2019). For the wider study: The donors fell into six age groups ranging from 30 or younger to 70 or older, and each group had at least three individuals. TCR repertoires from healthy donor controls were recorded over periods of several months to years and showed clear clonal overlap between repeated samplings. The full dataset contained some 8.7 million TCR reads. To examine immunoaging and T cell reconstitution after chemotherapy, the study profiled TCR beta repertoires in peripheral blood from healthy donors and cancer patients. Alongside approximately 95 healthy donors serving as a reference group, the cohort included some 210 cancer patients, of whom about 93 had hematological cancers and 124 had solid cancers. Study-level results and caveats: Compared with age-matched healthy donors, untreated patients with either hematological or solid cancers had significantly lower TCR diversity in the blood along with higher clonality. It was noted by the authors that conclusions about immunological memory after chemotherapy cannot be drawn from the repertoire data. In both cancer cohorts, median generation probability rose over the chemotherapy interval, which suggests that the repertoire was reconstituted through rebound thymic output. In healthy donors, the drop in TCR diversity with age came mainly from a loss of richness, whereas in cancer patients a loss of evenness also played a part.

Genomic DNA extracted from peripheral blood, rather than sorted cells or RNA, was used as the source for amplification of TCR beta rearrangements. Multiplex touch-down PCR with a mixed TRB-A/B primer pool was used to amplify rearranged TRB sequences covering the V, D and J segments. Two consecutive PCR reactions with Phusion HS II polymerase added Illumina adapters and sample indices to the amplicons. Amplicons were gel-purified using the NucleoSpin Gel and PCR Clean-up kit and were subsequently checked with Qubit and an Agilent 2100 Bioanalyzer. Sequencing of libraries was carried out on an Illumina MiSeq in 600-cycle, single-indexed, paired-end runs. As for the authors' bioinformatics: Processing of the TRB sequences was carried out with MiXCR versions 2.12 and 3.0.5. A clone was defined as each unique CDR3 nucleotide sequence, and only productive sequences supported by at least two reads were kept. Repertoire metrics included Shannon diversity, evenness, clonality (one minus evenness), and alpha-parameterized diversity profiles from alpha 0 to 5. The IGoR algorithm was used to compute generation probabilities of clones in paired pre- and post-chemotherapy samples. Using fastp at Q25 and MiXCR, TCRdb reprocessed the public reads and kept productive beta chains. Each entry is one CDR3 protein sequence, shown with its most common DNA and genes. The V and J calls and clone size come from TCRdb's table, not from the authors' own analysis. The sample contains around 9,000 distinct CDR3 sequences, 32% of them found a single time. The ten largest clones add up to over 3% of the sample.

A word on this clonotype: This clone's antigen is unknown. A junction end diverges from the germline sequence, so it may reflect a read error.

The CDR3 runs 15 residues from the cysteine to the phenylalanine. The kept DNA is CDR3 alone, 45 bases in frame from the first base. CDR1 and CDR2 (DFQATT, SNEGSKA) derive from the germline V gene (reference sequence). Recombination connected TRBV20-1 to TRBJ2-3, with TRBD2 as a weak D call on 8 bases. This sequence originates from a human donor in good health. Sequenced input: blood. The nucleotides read TGCAGTGCTAGAGATAGCGGGATAGGGACAGATTCGCAGTATTTT. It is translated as CSARDSGIGTDSQYF.